What follows are 28 T cell receptor beta chains derived from one specimen sequenced in a study of low-dose radiotherapy and immunotherapy resistance in tumors. The time point is: before trial treatment. With TRAV- and TRBV-specific primers, first-strand cDNA was made, covering the alpha and beta chains. The TCRs were subjected to amplification over roughly 18 PCR cycles employing a constant-region primer in conjunction with a V-primer adapter. TCRdb itself ran the reads through MiXCR, one entry per CDR3 protein. The data contain nearly 95,000 distinct CDR3 sequences, 9.4% of them singletons. The material sequenced was PBMCs, taken before treatment. The receptors were gathered from a male donor with prostate cancer.

This clonotype was detected many times. The chain recombines TRBV20-1 with TRBJ2-3, with D maybe TRBD2 (6 bases). V was clipped by 7 bases and J by 3 bases, with 14 bases between them. The CDR3 is 13 residues long. Germline V lookup: CDR1 DFQATT, CDR2 SNEGSKA (reference sequence). CDR3 sequence reads: CSVEIRGTDTQYF. The CDR3 nucleotides are TGCAGTGTTGAGATCCGGGGGACAGATACGCAGTATTTT.

The table lists this clonotype with many counts. This chain links TRBV5-1 with TRBJ2-2; 7 bases fit TRBD1. This CDR3 contains 15 residues. Germline V gene data show CDR1 as SGHRS and CDR2 as YFSETQ. J lost 2 bases, V lost 4 bases, and 5 bases had no gene match. The CDR3: CASSPRTGNTGELFF. Here the CDR3 DNA reads TGCGCCAGCAGCCCCCGGACAGGAAACACCGGGGAGCTGTTTTTT.

This clonotype was seen repeatedly, ten times or more. J is TRBJ1-1 and V is TRBV2; 8 bases fit TRBD1. Germline trimming cut 5 bases from V and 8 bases from J; bases unmatched to any gene: 7. This CDR3 region has 13 residues. Germline lookup yields CDR1 SNHLY and CDR2 FYNNEI. The CDR3 loop reads CASSFRGQKEAFF. The CDR3 bases are TGTGCCAGCAGTTTCAGGGGGCAGAAGGAAGCTTTCTTT.

This clonotype was seen ten or more times. J is TRBJ1-5 and V is TRBV24-1; TRBD1 matches at 7 bases. The CDR3 totals 15 residues. J was trimmed by 3 bases and V by 5 bases; bases with no gene match: 6. Germline-derived CDR1 and CDR2 are KGHDR and SFDVKD. The CDR3 coding sequence is TGTGCCACCAGTGCGGCAGGGACAGCCAATCAGCCCCAGCATTTT. Its protein is CATSAAGTANQPQHF.

About this clonotype: This likely stems from a read error, as it lies one base from a far larger clone. The CDR3 DNA follows: TGTGCCAGCAGCCCGGGACTAGCACAGGGTGAGCAGTTCTTC. As protein: CASSPGLAQGEQFF. The V call is TRBV5-6, the J call TRBJ2-1; 9 bases line up with TRBD2. V trimming: 4 bases; J trimming: 9 bases; junction bases outside the gene matches: 8. CDR3 length equals 14 residues. CDR1 is SGHDT and CDR2 is YYEEEE in the germline V gene.

This clonotype has a count of ten or more. The rearrangement joins TRBV7-8 to TRBJ2-3, with TRBD2 identical over 12 bases. The germline CDR1 and CDR2 sequences are SGHVS and FQNEAQ. The V segment lost 5 bases and the J segment 5 bases; nucleotides outside the gene matches: 2. The CDR3 is made up of 14 amino acids. This CDR3 is CASSPGLAGDTQYF. DNA of the CDR3: TGTGCCAGCAGCCCGGGACTAGCGGGAGATACGCAGTATTTT.

There are many counts of this clonotype. The rearrangement links TRBV18 to TRBJ2-3; 7 bases map to TRBD1. The germline gives CDR1 KGHSH, CDR2 LQKENI. V dropped 2 bases and J dropped 3; count of bases not matched to a gene: 5. The CDR3 has 15 residues. The CDR3 DNA reads TGTGCCAGCTCACCAGACAGGGCGATAACAGATACGCAGTATTTT. Amino acids: CASSPDRAITDTQYF. Full variable domain (rest looked up from reference TRBV18 and TRBJ2-3): NAGVMQNPRHLVRRRGQEARLRCSPMKGHSHVYWYRQLPEEGLKFMVYLQKENIIDESGMPKERFSAEFPKEGPSILRIQQVVRGDSAAYFCASSPDRAITDTQYFGPGTRLTVL.

This clonotype was observed at least ten times. The chain employs TRBV3-1 and TRBJ2-1; 9 bases agree with TRBD2. V was pared by 1 base and J by 0 bases, with 10 bases of the junction left unmatched. The CDR3 loop spans 19 amino acids. Germline CDR1 LGHDT, CDR2 YNNKEL (reference sequence). CDR3 loop: CASSQVTPGLASSYNEQFF. Written as DNA, the CDR3 is TGTGCCAGCAGCCAAGTAACCCCTGGACTAGCGAGCTCCTACAATGAGCAGTTCTTC.

This clonotype was seen many times. The DNA for the CDR3 is TGTGCCAGCAGCTTAGCGATCGGAAGGACAAGTGGAGACACTGAAGCTTTCTTT. This codes for CASSLAIGRTSGDTEAFF. This rearrangement joins TRBV7-9 to TRBJ1-1; weak D call: TRBD1 (5 bases). V was cut by 0 bases and J by 3 bases, with 20 bases left in between. This CDR3 contains 18 residues. Germline CDR1 SEHNR, CDR2 FQNEAQ (reference sequence).

This clonotype showed up many times. The rearrangement joins TRBV5-6 to TRBJ2-7, with D perhaps matching TRBD1 (7 bases). CDR3 length: 16 amino acids. Germline-derived CDR1 and CDR2 are SGHDT and YYEEEE. V lost 2 bases and J 1 base, leaving 16 bases between the germline ends. This CDR3 reads CASSFGGGFQSYEQYF. The CDR3 DNA sequence: TGTGCCAGCAGCTTCGGAGGGGGCTTTCAATCCTACGAGCAGTACTTC.

This clonotype was observed at least ten times. The rearrangement uses TRBV7-2 and TRBJ1-6; D gene uncertain. The germline V and J ends were trimmed by 5 bases and 7 bases, with 9 bases remaining between them. This CDR3 is 13 amino acids long. Germline V gene lookup returns CDR1 SGHTA and CDR2 FQGNSA. For the CDR3, the DNA is TGTGCCAGCAGCACCCAACAGAATTCACCCCTCCACTTT. Amino acids: CASSTQQNSPLHF.

This clonotype was found many times. The V call is TRBV29-1, the J call TRBJ2-7; perhaps TRBD2 as D (6 bases). The CDR3 extends over 12 amino acids. V lost 0 bases and J 4 bases, leaving 7 bases between the germline ends. Germline CDR1 SQVTM, CDR2 ANQGSEA. The CDR3 bases are TGCAGCGTTGAAGATCGGGGGTACGAGCAGTACTTC. This sequence encodes CSVEDRGYEQYF.

This clonotype was observed at least ten times. This sequence joins TRBV20-1 and TRBJ2-4, with D hard to call. Germline lookup yields CDR1 DFQATT and CDR2 SNEGSKA (reference sequence). The V end lost 6 bases, the J end lost 10 bases, and 13 bases lay between the germline ends. This CDR3 is 11 amino acids long. CDR3 sequence: CSALQSPIQYF. As DNA, the CDR3 is TGCAGTGCGCTCCAGTCCCCGATTCAGTACTTC.

This clonotype was seen ten or more times. V and J are TRBV7-2 and TRBJ2-6; TRBD2 agrees at 10 bases. Unmatched junction bases numbered 4, after V lost 5 bases and J lost 0 bases. This CDR3 has 17 residues. Germline CDR1 SGHTA, CDR2 FQGNSA. The CDR3, as DNA: TGTGCCAGCAGCCCCTTAGCGGGAGGCTCTGGGGCCAACGTCCTGACTTTC. It yields the protein CASSPLAGGSGANVLTF.

Many counts were recorded for this clonotype. The chain employs TRBV28 and TRBJ2-7; 10 bases fit TRBD1. The germline gives CDR1 MDHEN, CDR2 SYDVKM. V dropped 5 bases and J dropped 5; count of bases not matched to a gene: 6. The CDR3 contains 14 residues. The CDR3 bases are TGTGCCAGCAGTGCCGGGACAGGGGTCAACGAGCAGTACTTC. It is translated as CASSAGTGVNEQYF.

This clonotype appeared many times. V and J are TRBV6-2 or TRBV6-3 and TRBJ2-2; 9 nucleotides match TRBD1. Germline V lookup: CDR1 MNHEY, CDR2 SVGEGT. The CDR3 has 16 residues. With 5 bases clipped from V and 7 bases from J, the junction kept 11 bases outside the gene matches. CDR3 in amino acids: CASSQPRTGDSGELFF. DNA of the CDR3: TGTGCCAGCAGTCAGCCCCGGACAGGGGACAGCGGGGAGCTGTTTTTT.

In its sample, this clonotype was seen many times. The genes are TRBV6-1 and TRBJ2-4; the D call may be TRBD1 or TRBD2 (6 bases each). Germline CDR1 reads MNHNS; CDR2 reads SASEGT. Trimming left V 2 bases short and J 8 bases short, with 13 bases between. The CDR3 loop spans 14 amino acids. The CDR3 DNA follows: TGTGCCAGCAGTGAAAACGGGGGCTCGGACATTCAGTACTTC. Protein sequence: CASSENGGSDIQYF.

This clonotype was counted at least ten times. The chain employs TRBV20-1 and TRBJ1-2, with TRBD1 as a possible D gene (6 bases). The CDR3 contains 14 residues. Germline loops: CDR1 DFQATT, CDR2 SNEGSKA (reference sequence). Trimming removed 3 bases from V and 3 bases from J, with 14 bases in between. DNA for the CDR3: TGCAGTGCTAGTCCGGACAGCCTCGACTATGGCTACACCTTC. It specifies CSASPDSLDYGYTF.

V and J are TRBV19 and TRBJ1-1, with D possibly matching TRBD1 (6 bases). The germline V gene encodes CDR1 LNHDA and CDR2 SQIVND (reference sequence). Trimming took 6 bases from V and 4 from J, leaving 12 bases between them. This CDR3 region has 13 residues. In DNA form, the CDR3 reads TGTGCCAGTAGGGACAGTGGTCGCACTGAAGCTTTCTTT. As protein: CASRDSGRTEAFF.

The J gene is TRBJ2-3, the V gene TRBV27; perhaps TRBD2 as D (5 bases). The CDR3 contains 16 residues. Trimming took off 4 bases at V and 0 bases at J, with 14 bases between the two ends. CDR1 and CDR2 (germline): MNHEY, SMNVEV (reference sequence). DNA for the CDR3: TGTGCCAGCAGTTCCCCTAGCAGTGCTAGCACAGATACGCAGTATTTT. Translation: CASSSPSSASTDTQYF.

This clonotype came up a few times. This chain links TRBV12-3 or TRBV12-4 with TRBJ1-1; D gene unclear. V lost 6 bases to trimming and J lost 1 base, with 12 bases between them. The CDR3 extends over 14 amino acids. For the CDR3, the DNA is TGTGCCAGCAGCCCCCAAAGGAGGAACACTGAAGCTTTCTTT. Translated, it gives CASSPQRRNTEAFF.

Many counts were recorded for this clonotype. The V call is TRBV20-1, the J call TRBJ2-1; 12 positions match TRBD2. The CDR3 has 15 residues. V was pared by 3 bases and J by 3 bases, with 3 bases of the junction left unmatched. Germline V CDR1 and CDR2: DFQATT, SNEGSKA (reference sequence). In DNA form, the CDR3 reads TGCAGTGCTAGGGGACTAGCGGGCCTCTACAATGAGCAGTTCTTC. This gives the protein CSARGLAGLYNEQFF.

This clonotype was picked up one time. A far bigger clonotype differs at one base, so this is likely a read error. The chain employs TRBV13 and TRBJ2-6; unclear D gene. Germline CDR1 reads PRHDT; CDR2 reads FYEKMQ (reference sequence). CDR3 length equals 14 residues. In nucleotides, the CDR3 is TGTGCCGGCAGCTCGATCTCTGGGGCCAACGTCCTGACTTTC. This encodes CAGSSISGANVLTF.

This clonotype occurred a few times. This sequence joins TRBV18 and TRBJ2-5; D gene ambiguous. The CDR3 is 15 amino acids. The ends were cut back, 6 bases at V and 5 bases at J, with 19 bases in the middle. Germline V gives CDR1 KGHSH, CDR2 LQKENI. CDR3 in DNA: TGTGCCAGCTCGCGTCTAAGGACCCACTCGGAGACCCAGTACTTC. It encodes CASSRLRTHSETQYF.

This clonotype showed up just a few times. The chain recombines TRBV20-1 with TRBJ2-1, with 11 bases identical to TRBD2. Germline V lookup: CDR1 DFQATT, CDR2 SNEGSKA (reference sequence). The CDR3 runs to 17 residues. J gave up 2 bases and V 4 bases, and 10 bases lay outside the gene matches. The DNA of the CDR3 is TGCAGTGCTATTTCCATCGGGGGACTAGCGGCCTACAATGAGCAGTTCTTC. Protein: CSAISIGGLAAYNEQFF.

This chain connects TRBV6-2 or TRBV6-3 to TRBJ2-1, with TRBD1 matching over 9 bases. The J segment lost 6 bases and the V segment lost 4 bases, leaving 7 bases of the junction unmatched. Per the germline V gene, CDR1 is MNHEY and CDR2 is SVGEGT. The CDR3 consists of 15 residues. The CDR3 here is CASSSQGAGSNEQFF. CDR3 DNA sequence: TGTGCCAGCAGTTCACAGGGGGCGGGTAGCAATGAGCAGTTCTTC.

Concerning this clonotype itself: One base separates it from a far larger clone, so it is likely a read error. The chain links TRBV11-1 to TRBJ2-1; 11 bases map to TRBD1. This CDR3 has 14 amino acids. Germline V lookup: CDR1 SGHAT, CDR2 FQDESV (reference sequence). The J segment lost 10 bases and the V segment lost 3 bases, leaving 5 bases of the junction unmatched. Written as DNA, the CDR3 is TGTGCCAGCAGCTTTGGACAGGGGGCCTACGAGCAGTTCTTC. Translating it yields CASSFGQGAYEQFF.

This clonotype was seen repeatedly, ten times or more. The V call is TRBV21-1, the J call TRBJ1-2; the table's D gene call, TRBD1, was not cross checked with the DNA. TRBV21-1 is deemed a pseudogene. This CDR3 contains 13 residues. The CDR3 sequence: CASTGEIGYGYTF. The DNA of the CDR3 is TGTGCCAGCACAGGGGAAATTGGCTATGGCTACACCTTC.